This T cell receptor (beta chain) was sequenced for a study of response to subunit inactivated influenza vaccine. This clonotype was seen only a few times. CDR3 size: 15 residues. Germline CDR1 reads DFQATT; CDR2 reads SNEGSKA (reference sequence). J was trimmed by 2 bases and V by 6 bases; bases with no gene match: 11. TCRdb reprocessed the RT-PCR reads with MiXCR, giving one entry per CDR3 protein. Of hundreds of thousands of distinct CDR3 sequences in the sample, roughly 10% were seen once. Sequenced here: PBMCs from blood, sampled on the day of vaccination. V is TRBV20-1 and J is TRBJ2-3, with 7 bases matching TRBD2. This TCR derives from a man aged 50-60 years who received an inactivated influenza vaccine. This CDR3 reads CSAPPLRELTDTQYF. The CDR3 nucleotides read TGCAGTGCCCCCCCCTTGCGGGAGCTCACAGATACGCAGTATTTT.